Described below is a single T cell receptor beta chain sequence and its context. The V and J ends lost 0 bases and 5 bases respectively, with 4 bases between them. The length of the CDR3 is 12 residues. The V gene's germline CDR1 is LGHNT and CDR2 FRNRAP. This entry comes from a study of blood T cell repertoires in COVID-19. About the research overall: T cells, B-cell-depleted T cells, or PBMCs provided the cDNA or gDNA that served as material.

The protocol was immunoSEQ multiplex PCR, while the TCRdb copy is restricted to in-frame clones and leaves out a portion. The sample holds over 130,000 clones; approximately 87% are singletons and the top ten take around 3.9%. This receptor was obtained from a man between 50 and 59 years old in a cohort exposed to, infected with or recovered from COVID-19 (not recorded which). V gene TRBV12-5 combines with J gene TRBJ1-2; D not certain. Sequencing input: PBMCs or T cells enriched from blood (not recorded which). The CDR3 protein is CASGLVTYGYTF. CDR3 DNA: TGTGCTAGTGGTTTGGTAACTTATGGCTACACCTTC.